This T cell receptor (beta chain) was identified in a study of PD-L1 blockade in urothelial cancer. Sequencing used immunoSEQ multiplex PCR; TCRdb keeps in-frame clones, though not all of them. Among under 100,000 clones listed, 90% were seen once. This sample's time point: pretreatment peripheral blood. Looked up from germline, CDR1 is LNHDA and CDR2 is SQIVND (reference sequence). Trimming removed 6 bases from V and 8 bases from J; junction bases left unmatched: 13. The CDR3 loop spans 15 amino acids. The sequence was obtained from a man aged 60 to 75 with urothelial cancer. V and J are TRBV19 and TRBJ2-4; 7 bases match TRBD2. Source: PBMCs, taken around atezolizumab (anti-PD-L1) treatment. CDR3 nucleotides: TGTGCCAGTAGCTTGAGCGGGAAGGCGGGGTACATTCAGTACTTC. It translates to CASSLSGKAGYIQYF.